These 9 T cell receptor beta chains originate from one sample sequenced in a study of cytomegalovirus exposure and HLA in healthy donors. Clones were read by immunoSEQ multiplex PCR, and TCRdb kept only the in-frame ones, dropping some. The sample records 150,000 to 200,000 clones, about nine tenths being singletons. Sequencing input: PBMCs. The receptors stem from a man aged 18-30 years in good health and CMV-seropositive.

The chain joins TRBV4-1 to TRBJ1-1; tentative D call: TRBD1 (6 bases). Trimming cost V 3 bases and J 7 bases, with 12 bases left between them. Germline V CDR1 and CDR2: MGHRA, YSYEKL. This CDR3 has 13 amino acids. The CDR3 protein is CASSHLLTGEAFF. As DNA, the CDR3 is TGCGCCAGCAGCCACCTCCTGACAGGTGAAGCTTTCTTT.

Notes on this clone: The junction differs from germline at one of its ends, possibly a read error. This chain links TRBV7-7 with TRBJ2-1; TRBD1 agrees at 8 bases. This CDR3 has 14 residues. Germline V lookup: CDR1 SSHAT, CDR2 FNYEAQ (reference sequence). CDR3 sequence reads: CASSLYGTGNEQFF. The CDR3 DNA reads TGTGCTAGCAGCTTATACGGGACAGGCAATGAGCAGTTCTTC.

The chain employs TRBV4-1 and TRBJ2-2; D ambiguous. This CDR3 has 19 residues. The germline V gene has CDR1 MGHRA and CDR2 YSYEKL. The V end was cut by 1 base, the J end by 0 bases, with 18 bases between. The CDR3 DNA follows: TGCGCCAGCAGCCAAGGAATACTGCGACTGAAGGCGAACACCGGGGAGCTGTTTTTT. It specifies CASSQGILRLKANTGELFF.

The CDR3 DNA reads as TGTGCCAGCAGCTTGGGACTAGCGGGAGGGCTGGTAGATACGCAGTATTTT. Its protein is CASSLGLAGGLVDTQYF. The chain joins TRBV5-4 to TRBJ2-3, with 14 bases matching TRBD2. The CDR3 runs to 17 residues. J lost 5 bases, V lost 0 bases, and 5 bases had no gene match. CDR1 is SGHNT and CDR2 is YYREEE in the germline V gene (reference sequence).

The chain joins TRBV11-2 to TRBJ2-7, with 10 bases that match TRBD2. Unmatched junction bases numbered 9, after V lost 3 bases and J lost 7 bases. This CDR3 has 15 residues. Germline CDR1 SGHAT, CDR2 FQNNGV. The CDR3 DNA follows: TGTGCCAGCAGCTTTGGAAGCAGCGGGAGGGGAGAGCAGTACTTC. Amino acids: CASSFGSSGRGEQYF.

The chain joins TRBV9 to TRBJ2-3; maybe TRBD2 (5 bases). The CDR3 is made up of 15 amino acids. Germline loops: CDR1 SGDLS, CDR2 YYNGEE. Trimming shortened V by 4 bases and J by 0 bases, and 12 bases separated the two germline ends. The CDR3 reads CASSPSGTSTDTQYF. CDR3 DNA sequence: TGTGCCAGCAGCCCCAGCGGTACTAGCACAGATACGCAGTATTTT.

This clone appeared a single time. The limits of the CDR3 on the DNA are not certain, so only TCRdb's listed CDR3 is given. The chain is built from TRBV5-1 and TRBJ2-5; the D call TRBD1 from the table was never checked on the DNA. Per germline, CDR1 SGHRS and CDR2 YFSETQ. Including both end residues, the CDR3 is 15 amino acids long. The CDR3 reads CASSTSTGTKETQYF.

The chain has TRBV7-2 and TRBJ1-2; TRBD1 matches at 7 bases. V lost 5 bases, J lost 2 bases, and 5 bases stayed unmatched. The CDR3 covers 14 residues. In germline, CDR1 is SGHTA, CDR2 FQGNSA. For the CDR3, the DNA is TGTGCCAGCAGCCCGGGACAGACCAACTATGGCTACACCTTC. Residues: CASSPGQTNYGYTF. The full variable domain, completed using reference TRBV7-2 and TRBJ1-2, is GAGVSQSPSNKVTEKGKDVELRCDPISGHTALYWYRQSLGQGLEFLIYFQGNSAPDKSGLPSDRFSAERTGGSVSTLTIQRTQQEDSAVYLCASSPGQTNYGYTFGSGTRLTVV.

This clone has just a few counts. This sequence joins TRBV7-9 and TRBJ2-1, with 11 bases fitting TRBD2. V lost 4 bases, J lost 3 bases, and 11 bases stayed unmatched. The CDR3 has 18 residues. Germline CDR1 SEHNR, CDR2 FQNEAQ (reference sequence). The CDR3 spells CASSSINPGTSGYNEQFF. Here the CDR3 DNA reads TGTGCCAGCAGCTCTATTAACCCCGGGACTAGCGGCTACAATGAGCAGTTCTTC.